This entry lists 30 T cell receptor beta chains sequenced from one sample in a study of T cells in Graves' hyperthyroidism and ophthalmopathy. Amplification yielded TCR beta CDR3 regions, with RNA transcripts as the source. The study used the HTBI primer set for a first-round RT-PCR of the TCR CDR3. Each CDR3 protein gets one entry after TCRdb re-called the multiplex PCR reads with MiXCR. In the table there are about 620,000 distinct CDR3 sequences, around 15% of which are singletons. The sample consisted of blood. These receptors all stem from a woman aged 25 to 39 with Graves' hyperthyroidism.

J is TRBJ2-3 and V is TRBV9; TRBD1 matches 9 bases. With V trimmed by 4 bases and J by 6 bases, 9 bases remained unmatched. The CDR3 extends over 15 amino acids. CDR1 and CDR2 (germline): SGDLS, YYNGEE. The CDR3 region is CASSSPGTGSDTQYF. CDR3 DNA: TGTGCCAGCAGCTCCCCCGGGACAGGGTCGGATACGCAGTATTTT.

This clonotype has just a few counts. The chain combines TRBV19 with TRBJ2-1; 9 nucleotides agree with TRBD2. Germline V gene sequence: CDR1 LNHDA, CDR2 SQIVND (reference sequence). V was pared by 1 base and J by 7 bases, with 5 bases of the junction left unmatched. This CDR3 is built from 15 residues. The CDR3 sequence is CASSIGLAASNEQFF. DNA for the CDR3: TGTGCCAGTAGTATAGGACTAGCGGCCTCGAATGAGCAGTTCTTC.

This chain connects TRBV20-1 to TRBJ2-3; 7 nucleotides agree with TRBD2. The ends lost 3 bases at V and 7 bases at J; junction bases unmatched: 10. The germline CDR1 and CDR2 sequences are DFQATT and SNEGSKA (reference sequence). CDR3 length: 14 amino acids. The CDR3 here is CSARGRGRLNTQYF. DNA for the CDR3: TGCAGTGCTAGGGGGAGGGGACGGCTTAATACGCAGTATTTT.

DNA of the CDR3: TGTGCCAGCAGTTTCGTAGCGGGAGGGCCGGGTTACAATGAGCAGTTCTTC. It specifies CASSFVAGGPGYNEQFF. The chain carries TRBV28 and TRBJ2-1; 11 nucleotides match TRBD2. The trim removed 3 bases at V and 4 bases at J, leaving 8 bases unmatched. Germline V lookup: CDR1 MDHEN, CDR2 SYDVKM. The CDR3 length is 17 residues.

In this sample, this clonotype turned up a few times. The V gene is TRBV28, the J gene TRBJ1-2; 12 bases agree with TRBD1. The CDR3 totals 16 residues. V gave up 3 bases and J gave up 3 bases; unmatched junction bases: 5. Germline V gives CDR1 MDHEN, CDR2 SYDVKM. The CDR3 DNA is TGTGCCAGCAGTTTCCCCCGGGACAGGGGGCACTATGGCTACACCTTC. This gives the protein CASSFPRDRGHYGYTF.

This clonotype was observed at least ten times. The rearrangement links TRBV12-3 or TRBV12-4 to TRBJ2-5; D not certain. The CDR3 has 12 residues. V was pared by 5 bases and J by 5 bases, with 9 bases between. The CDR3 DNA sequence: TGTGCCAGCAGTCCCATGGGGGAGACCCAGTACTTC. Translated, it gives CASSPMGETQYF.

This clonotype was recorded at least ten times. This chain joins TRBV28 and TRBJ1-5; 8 bases are a match to TRBD1. CDR3 size: 15 residues. Germline loops: CDR1 MDHEN, CDR2 SYDVKM. V gave up 10 bases and J gave up 2 bases; unmatched junction bases: 10. The CDR3 DNA is TGTGCCACCCTAGCCCAGGGGGCAGGCAATCAGCCCCAGCATTTT. It yields the protein CATLAQGAGNQPQHF.

The gene calls are TRBV24-1 and TRBJ2-1; 10 positions agree with TRBD2. Germline trimming cut 9 bases from V and 7 bases from J; bases unmatched to any gene: 17. Germline assignment: CDR1 KGHDR and CDR2 SFDVKD. This CDR3 spans 17 amino acids. The CDR3 sequence is CATLMPASGSPNNEQFF. CDR3 coding DNA: TGTGCCACCTTAATGCCGGCTAGCGGGAGCCCTAATAATGAGCAGTTCTTC.

The CDR3 is CASSYSTLSSEQYF. Here the CDR3 DNA reads TGTGCCAGCAGCTATTCCACCCTTTCAAGTGAGCAGTACTTC. The rearrangement joins TRBV3-1 to TRBJ2-7, with D unclear. This CDR3 is built from 14 residues. Per germline, CDR1 LGHDT and CDR2 YNNKEL (reference sequence). V dropped 5 bases and J dropped 7 bases, with 18 bases sitting between them.

This clonotype was recorded a few times. The chain has TRBV4-3 and TRBJ2-1; 7 bases line up with TRBD1. The V segment lost 0 bases and the J segment 4 bases; nucleotides outside the gene matches: 3. Germline V gene data show CDR1 as LGHNA and CDR2 as YSLEER. The length of the CDR3 is 15 residues. CDR3 DNA sequence: TGCGCCAGCAGCCAAGATCCGGGACAGTACAATGAGCAGTTCTTC. It translates to CASSQDPGQYNEQFF.

In its sample, this clonotype was seen many times. The CDR3 protein is CASSEAAGLASSYEQYF. The CDR3, as DNA: TGTGCCAGCAGTGAAGCGGCGGGACTAGCGAGCTCCTACGAGCAGTACTTC. The chain couples TRBV6-1 to TRBJ2-7; TRBD2 matches at 10 bases. This CDR3 has 17 amino acids. Trimming took 0 bases from V and 0 from J; bases not matched to a gene: 5. Germline CDR1 MNHNS, CDR2 SASEGT.

The J gene is TRBJ2-1, the V gene TRBV7-3, with D maybe TRBD1 (6 bases). The CDR3 has 12 residues. CDR1 is SGHTA and CDR2 is FQGTGA in the germline V gene. Between the trimmed V and J ends, which lost 5 bases and 9 bases, there was a span of 11 bases. The CDR3 bases are TGTGCCAGCAGCACCAGGGGCGGTGAGCAGTTCTTC. Translated: CASSTRGGEQFF.

This clonotype was observed a few times. The J gene is TRBJ2-2, the V gene TRBV20-1, with TRBD2 matching over 13 bases. Germline-derived CDR1 and CDR2 are DFQATT and SNEGSKA (reference sequence). The CDR3 sequence is 15 residues long. V lost 3 bases to trimming and J lost 5 bases; unmatched junction nucleotides: 3. This CDR3 reads CSASLLAGGTGELFF. As DNA, the CDR3 is TGCAGTGCTAGCCTACTAGCGGGAGGGACCGGGGAGCTGTTTTTT.

In this sample, this clonotype turned up many times. This rearrangement joins TRBV28 to TRBJ2-7; D not resolved. The V end lost 5 bases, the J end lost 7 bases, and 12 bases lay between the germline ends. This CDR3 is 12 amino acids long. CDR1 is MDHEN, CDR2 SYDVKM, per germline. In DNA form, the CDR3 reads TGTGCCAGCAGTAACCTCTGGGAAGAGCAGTACTTC. It translates to CASSNLWEEQYF.

A word on this clonotype: A much larger clone sits a single nucleotide away, making a read error possible. The chain links TRBV30 to TRBJ2-7; D remains ambiguous. Germline V lookup: CDR1 GTSNPN, CDR2 SVGIG (reference sequence). The CDR3 runs to 14 residues. CDR3 sequence: CAWKQSRSNYAQYF. Written as DNA, the CDR3 is TGTGCCTGGAAACAGAGTCGATCAAACTACGCGCAGTACTTC. Supplemented by reference TRBV30 and TRBJ2-7, the full variable domain reads SQTIHQWPATLVQPVGSPLSLECTVEGTSNPNLYWYRQAAGRGLQLLFYSVGIGQISSEVPQNLSASRPQDRQFILSSKKLLLSDSGFYLCAWKQSRSNYAQYFGPGTRLTVT.

This clonotype appeared a few times. This chain links TRBV24-1 with TRBJ2-1; 9 positions agree with TRBD1. V was clipped by 2 bases and J by 3 bases; unmatched bases: 4. The CDR3 is 16 residues long. Germline-derived CDR1 and CDR2 are KGHDR and SFDVKD. The CDR3 loop is CATSDSTGGNYNEQFF. The CDR3 region has the DNA TGTGCCACCAGTGATTCGACAGGGGGTAACTACAATGAGCAGTTCTTC.

The table lists this clonotype with many counts. This chain connects TRBV7-8 to TRBJ2-7, with TRBD2 matching over 11 bases. The germline V gene has CDR1 SGHVS and CDR2 FQNEAQ. V was clipped by 5 bases and J by 6 bases; unmatched bases: 6. The CDR3 is made up of 14 amino acids. CDR3 protein: CASSTSGSYPEQYF. The CDR3 nucleotides are TGTGCCAGCAGCACTAGCGGGAGTTATCCCGAGCAGTACTTC.

Many counts were recorded for this clonotype. V gene TRBV6-1 combines with J gene TRBJ2-5; 10 nucleotides align to TRBD1. CDR3 length: 15 residues. J gave up 5 bases and V 10 bases, and 13 bases lay outside the gene matches. Germline V gene data show CDR1 as MNHNS and CDR2 as SASEGT. Written as DNA, the CDR3 is TGTGCCACCTCACCCTCCGGGACAGGGGAGGAGACCCAGTACTTC. This translates into CATSPSGTGEETQYF.

This clonotype was seen ten or more times. V usage is TRBV15 and J usage is TRBJ2-3; D not certain. CDR1 is LNHNV, CDR2 YYDKDF, per germline (reference sequence). The V gene lost 0 bases and the J gene lost 3 bases, with 4 bases spanning the gap. The CDR3 contains 13 residues. In DNA, the CDR3 is TGTGCCACCAGCAGAGATGCAACAGATACGCAGTATTTT. It encodes CATSRDATDTQYF.

The J gene is TRBJ2-5, the V gene TRBV6-2 or TRBV6-3; TRBD2 might be the D (6 bases). Germline CDR1 MNHEY, CDR2 SVGEGT. The V end was cut by 4 bases, the J end by 5 bases, with 11 bases between. This CDR3 comprises 13 residues. CDR3: CASSFGGYETQYF. As DNA, the CDR3 is TGTGCCAGCAGTTTTGGGGGGTATGAGACCCAGTACTTC.

This clonotype was counted ten times or more. This sequence joins TRBV28 and TRBJ1-1; D may be TRBD1 (5 bases). CDR1 MDHEN and CDR2 SYDVKM come from the germline V gene. This CDR3 has 15 residues. The germline V and J ends were trimmed by 5 bases and 1 base, with 14 bases remaining between them. Here the CDR3 DNA reads TGTGCCAGCAGTCACCGGGGACGTCCGAACACTGAAGCTTTCTTT. Residues: CASSHRGRPNTEAFF.

This clonotype was observed at least ten times. The V gene is TRBV18, the J gene TRBJ1-2, with D uncertain. The CDR3 is made up of 13 amino acids. Germline V gene lookup returns CDR1 KGHSH and CDR2 LQKENI. V was shortened by 6 bases and J by 6 bases, with 14 bases between the two germline ends. CDR3 sequence: CASSPTRDDGYTF. CDR3 coding DNA: TGTGCCAGCTCCCCGACAAGGGATGATGGCTACACCTTC.

This clonotype showed up many times. The chain carries TRBV12-3 or TRBV12-4 and TRBJ1-1, with unresolved D. The CDR3 runs to 13 residues. V lost 0 bases, J lost 5 bases, and 7 bases lay in between. CDR3 sequence reads: CASSLASVTEAFF. CDR3 DNA sequence: TGTGCCAGCAGTTTAGCGAGTGTTACTGAAGCTTTCTTT.

Comment on this clonotype: Since a much larger clone is just one base distant, this may be a read error. The V call is TRBV6-1, the J call TRBJ2-1; D unresolved. The CDR3 contains 15 residues. V shed 5 bases and J shed 0 bases, with 11 bases lying between them. The germline gives CDR1 MNHNS, CDR2 SASEGT. The CDR3 here is CASSHDGPSYNEQFF. The DNA for the CDR3 is TGTGCCAGCAGTCATGACGGGCCCTCCTACAATGAGCAGTTCTTC.

This clonotype showed up many times. The V gene is TRBV7-8, the J gene TRBJ1-2; D remains unclear. This CDR3 is built from 12 residues. Germline CDR1 and CDR2: SGHVS and FQNEAQ. V was cut by 2 bases and J by 3 bases, with 4 bases left in between. Written as DNA, the CDR3 is TGTGCCAGCAGCTTAAATGACTATGGCTACACCTTC. Protein sequence: CASSLNDYGYTF.

This clonotype was seen more than once but under ten times. The chain employs TRBV6-1 and TRBJ1-5; no firm D call. The germline V and J ends were trimmed by 5 bases and 5 bases, with 10 bases remaining between them. Per germline, CDR1 MNHNS and CDR2 SASEGT. The length of the CDR3 is 13 residues. The CDR3 nucleotides read TGTGCCAGCAGTCTGGAGACCTATCAGCCCCAGCATTTT. Protein sequence: CASSLETYQPQHF.

This clonotype has at least ten counts. The J gene is TRBJ2-1, the V gene TRBV6-2 or TRBV6-3, with unresolved D. Germline assignment: CDR1 MNHEY and CDR2 SVGEGT. The CDR3 length is 14 residues. Trimming left V 6 bases short and J 0 bases short, with 9 bases between. CDR3 region: CASSRLGSYNEQFF. In nucleotides, the CDR3 is TGTGCCAGCAGCCGCCTAGGCTCCTACAATGAGCAGTTCTTC.

This clonotype was counted at least ten times. V usage is TRBV5-6 and J usage is TRBJ2-5; 8 bases map to TRBD2. The junction had 1 base not matched to a gene; V was cut back by 4 bases and J by 2 bases. Germline V gene data show CDR1 as SGHDT and CDR2 as YYEEEE. The CDR3 is 13 residues long. CDR3 residues: CASSVAGQETQYF. As DNA, the CDR3 is TGTGCCAGCAGCGTAGCGGGACAAGAGACCCAGTACTTC.

Ten or more counts support this clonotype. The CDR3 DNA follows: TGTGCTAGTGGTTTCGACAGCCTCTATGGCTACACCTTC. It is translated as CASGFDSLYGYTF. The J gene is TRBJ1-2, the V gene TRBV12-5; D perhaps matches TRBD1 (5 bases). With 3 bases removed from V and 4 bases from J, the gap between germline ends came to 9 bases. The CDR3 loop spans 13 amino acids. Per germline, CDR1 LGHNT and CDR2 FRNRAP. The entire variable domain, with the rest obtained from reference TRBV12-5 and TRBJ1-2, is as follows: DARVTQTPRHKVTEMGQEVTMRCQPILGHNTVFWYRQTMMQGLELLAYFRNRAPLDDSGMPKDRFSAEMPDATLATLKIQPSEPRDSAVYFCASGFDSLYGYTFGSGTRLTVV.

This clonotype was found many times. The chain links TRBV6-1 to TRBJ1-5, with D tentatively TRBD1 (5 bases). The CDR3 loop spans 14 amino acids. Germline-derived CDR1 and CDR2 are MNHNS and SASEGT. The germline V and J ends were trimmed by 10 bases and 2 bases, with 15 bases remaining between them. The CDR3 nucleotides are TGTGCCACCCTCAGGGTTTTCGGCAATCAGCCCCAGCATTTT. This sequence encodes CATLRVFGNQPQHF.